This paragraph reports one T cell receptor (beta chain). The sample holds many counts of this clonotype. The antigen it recognizes is unknown. No quality values exist for individual bases; no much larger clone is one base distant. In light of the paper, this sample's time point label describes: sample taken at primary tumor resection. Samples were obtained from around 72 patients with early-stage, untreated non-small cell lung cancer from the lung TRACERx cohort. Without any cell sorting, TCR sequencing was performed on whole RNA extracted either from tumor and nontumor lung tissue or from cryopreserved PBMC samples. A patient was chosen for TCR sequencing only when enough RNA was available from at least two tumor regions. Library method: 5' RACE. Sequencing instrument: NextSeq 500. The TCR library protocol attached a unique molecular identifier to each TCR cDNA molecule to allow correction of PCR and sequencing errors. In the authors' own workflow: Decombinator tools were used for TCR identification, UMI-based error correction and CDR3 extraction. TCRs above a frequency of 2 per 1,000, corresponding to the top 1% of the tumor frequency distribution, were defined as expanded. Renyi diversity was computed with the R vegan package after each repertoire had been subsampled 100 times to 5,000 TCRs. CDR3 similarity networks were built from amino acid triplet string-kernel similarity, with CDR3s being connected when pairwise similarity was above 0.82. The public reads were quality trimmed at Q25 with fastp and then assembled into clones with MiXCR by TCRdb, keeping productive beta chains. All rows with the same CDR3 protein become a single entry with the most common DNA and genes. TCRdb's processing, not the authors' own work, is the source of the V and J calls. The sample profile shows 35,000 to 45,000 distinct CDR3 sequences; more than 4.5% of them were found once. Roughly 25% of the sample is held by the ten biggest clonotypes.

These data belong to a study of spatial heterogeneity in lung cancer (dated by TCRdb to between 2018 and 2021). For the study in its entirety: Beta-chain transcripts were consistently detected in greater numbers than alpha-chain transcripts, which likely reflected higher beta-chain transcript abundance. In the raw uncorrected reads, each unique combination of TCR and UMI appeared more than ten times on average. In non-small cell lung cancer, the study made a quantitative comparison of TCR alpha and beta repertoires among multiple tumor regions, matched nontumor lung and blood. The study linked features of the TCR repertoire to counts of nonsynonymous mutations, which were determined by whole-exome sequencing of tumor tissue. Both alpha and beta chains were TCR-sequenced in approximately 220 tumor regions, approximately 64 matched nontumor lung samples and around 54 PBMC samples obtained at surgery.

As encoded in the germline V gene (reference sequence), CDR1 is DFQATT while CDR2 is SNEGSKA. From cysteine to phenylalanine, the CDR3 is 14 amino acids long. The only DNA kept is the CDR3, 42 bases in frame from the first base. The germline V end is reduced by 4 bases and the J end by 0 bases; junction bases left unmatched: 3. Broader findings and caveats from the paper: Ubiquitous expanded tumor TCRs were detected in blood more often at tumor resection than at routine follow-up. Confirming at a functional level the hypothesis that regional TCRs recognize regional mutations was considered to require additional single-cell paired TCR alpha and beta sequencing.

The clonotype originates from a female donor with early-stage non-small cell lung cancer. The rearranged segments are TRBV20-1 and TRBJ2-3; the junction holds 8 bases that match TRBD2. Sequenced here: PBMCs, sampled at surgery. CDR3 sequence: CSAISGTSTDTQYF. The nucleotide sequence is TGCAGTGCTATTAGCGGGACTAGCACAGATACGCAGTATTTT.